The 27 T cell receptor beta chains in this list originate from one sample, sequenced in a study of shared clonotypes between healthy human individuals. Naivety among CD8 cells was defined by CD45RO negativity and positive CCR7 selection, thereby excluding terminally differentiated effector memory CD45RA+ cells. Sequenced by immunoSEQ multiplex PCR; TCRdb stores in-frame clones only, minus some. The data show just over 2,000,000 clones, roughly 95% seen once. Sequenced material: naive CD8+ T cells sorted from blood. Receptor source: a man between 18 and 29 years old in good health.

The CDR3: CASTGDDYGYTF. The DNA for the CDR3 is TGTGCCAGCACCGGGGACGACTATGGCTACACCTTC. The chain has TRBV7-9 and TRBJ1-2; D is possibly TRBD1 (5 bases). This CDR3 comprises 12 residues. Trimming cost V 7 bases and J 3 bases, with 9 bases left between them. Per germline, CDR1 SEHNR and CDR2 FQNEAQ (reference sequence).

The chain carries TRBV27 and TRBJ2-7, with TRBD1 identical over 9 bases. V trimming: 6 bases; J trimming: 4 bases; junction bases outside the gene matches: 13. This CDR3 is 16 amino acids long. Germline V gene lookup returns CDR1 MNHEY and CDR2 SMNVEV (reference sequence). The CDR3 nucleotides are TGTGCCAGCAGCTTAGGGACAGGGTACGGGGTGTACGAGCAGTACTTC. Residues: CASSLGTGYGVYEQYF.

V gene TRBV7-9 combines with J gene TRBJ2-2; the match to TRBD2 covers 7 bases. CDR3 size: 16 residues. V lost 1 base to trimming and J lost 3 bases; unmatched junction nucleotides: 5. The germline gives CDR1 SEHNR, CDR2 FQNEAQ (reference sequence). CDR3 protein: CASSLVAGVYTGELFF. In DNA, the CDR3 is TGTGCCAGCAGCTTAGTTGCGGGGGTTTACACCGGGGAGCTGTTTTTT.

This sequence joins TRBV27 and TRBJ2-3; D is unresolved. CDR1 MNHEY and CDR2 SMNVEV come from the germline V gene (reference sequence). Trimming cost V 6 bases and J 4 bases, with 14 bases left between them. The CDR3 runs 14 residues. CDR3 sequence (DNA): TGTGCCAGCAGCCTAGTGGTAGCTTCAGATACGCAGTATTTT. Encoded protein: CASSLVVASDTQYF.

The chain uses TRBV10-3 and TRBJ1-1, with D possibly being TRBD1 (5 bases). Germline CDR1 reads ENHRY; CDR2 reads SYGVKD. V lost 4 bases to trimming and J lost 1 base, with 13 bases between them. This CDR3 is 15 amino acids long. This CDR3 reads CAISVGGTANTEAFF. The CDR3 DNA sequence: TGTGCCATCAGTGTGGGTGGGACCGCGAACACTGAAGCTTTCTTT.

This chain links TRBV30 with TRBJ2-7; 9 bases agree with TRBD2. This CDR3 has 15 residues. V lost 0 bases, J lost 1 base, and 4 bases stayed unmatched. Germline assignment: CDR1 GTSNPN and CDR2 SVGIG (reference sequence). CDR3 in amino acids: CAWSVGTSLSYEQYF. The CDR3 DNA is TGTGCCTGGAGTGTGGGGACTAGCCTTTCCTACGAGCAGTACTTC.

The chain uses TRBV5-1 and TRBJ2-3; 15 positions match TRBD2. From germline, CDR1 is SGHRS and CDR2 YFSETQ. V trimming: 0 bases; J trimming: 2 bases; junction bases outside the gene matches: 4. The CDR3 totals 18 residues. The CDR3 nucleotides are TGCGCCAGCAGCTTGGCGGGACTAGCGGGGGGCCCCACAGATACGCAGTATTTT. This encodes CASSLAGLAGGPTDTQYF.

The chain links TRBV30 to TRBJ2-3; TRBD2 matches 9 bases. After removal of 3 bases from V and 0 bases from J, the junction contained 4 bases not matched to a gene. Germline CDR1 is GTSNPN and CDR2 is SVGIG (reference sequence). The CDR3 totals 15 residues. The CDR3 coding sequence is TGTGCCTGGAGCGCGGGAGGGCTGAGCACAGATACGCAGTATTTT. Protein sequence: CAWSAGGLSTDTQYF.

Here the CDR3 DNA reads TGTGCCAGTAGTACAAAGGACAGTGAGAGCTATGGCTACACCTTC. Translating gives CASSTKDSESYGYTF. The V call is TRBV19, the J call TRBJ1-2, with a possible D match to TRBD1 (6 bases). Germline lookup yields CDR1 LNHDA and CDR2 SQIVND (reference sequence). The V and J ends lost 4 bases and 4 bases respectively, with 16 bases between them. This CDR3 region has 15 residues.

About this clone itself: Other DNA sequences of this sample code for an identical CDR3. The rearrangement links TRBV7-9 to TRBJ2-7, with 7 bases matching TRBD2. Germline V CDR1 and CDR2: SEHNR, FQNEAQ (reference sequence). Trimming took 4 bases from V and 2 from J; bases not matched to a gene: 5. The CDR3 contains 14 residues. The CDR3 DNA reads TGTGCCAGCAGCTCACCTAGCGGACCCTACGAGCAGTACTTC. It specifies CASSSPSGPYEQYF.

This chain connects TRBV5-4 to TRBJ1-2; D might be TRBD1 (6 bases). Germline V gene data show CDR1 as SGHNT and CDR2 as YYREEE (reference sequence). V lost 5 bases, J lost 7 bases, and 21 bases lay in between. The CDR3 loop spans 15 amino acids. The CDR3 sequence: CASSSFERGVGGYTF. In DNA, the CDR3 is TGTGCCAGCAGTTCATTCGAAAGGGGGGTCGGTGGCTACACCTTC.

As concerns this clone: The sample contains more than one DNA sequence encoding this CDR3. This sequence joins TRBV11-2 and TRBJ2-7; D perhaps matches TRBD2 (6 bases). The germline V gene has CDR1 SGHAT and CDR2 FQNNGV. Between the trimmed V and J ends, which lost 3 bases and 5 bases, there was a span of 8 bases. This CDR3 has 12 amino acids. The CDR3, as DNA: TGTGCCAGCAGCTTTGGCGGGAACGAGCAGTACTTC. Amino acids: CASSFGGNEQYF.

This chain joins TRBV7-9 and TRBJ1-1, with D hard to call. CDR1 is SEHNR and CDR2 is FQNEAQ in the germline V gene (reference sequence). The ends were cut back, 3 bases at V and 1 base at J, with 6 bases in the middle. The CDR3 has 13 residues. The CDR3 loop reads CASSFIGNTEAFF. In DNA form, the CDR3 reads TGTGCCAGCAGCTTTATTGGGAACACTGAAGCTTTCTTT.

The chain couples TRBV29-1 to TRBJ2-1; 8 bases align to TRBD1. V lost 0 bases to trimming and J lost 1 base; unmatched junction nucleotides: 5. Per germline, CDR1 SQVTM and CDR2 ANQGSEA. There are 16 residues in the CDR3. This CDR3 reads CSVEDYRDRSYNEQFF. The CDR3, as DNA: TGCAGCGTTGAAGATTACCGGGACAGGTCCTACAATGAGCAGTTCTTC.

As for this clone: Other DNA sequences within the sample encode an identical CDR3. The chain combines TRBV27 with TRBJ2-3; perhaps TRBD1 as D (5 bases). V gave up 5 bases and J gave up 0 bases, with 6 bases separating them. CDR1 is MNHEY and CDR2 is SMNVEV in the germline V gene (reference sequence). The CDR3 extends over 13 amino acids. The CDR3 DNA is TGTGCCAGCAGTGGGGCTAGCACAGATACGCAGTATTTT. This codes for CASSGASTDTQYF.

The chain has TRBV5-1 and TRBJ1-6; D unresolved. The V end lost 0 bases, the J end lost 0 bases, and 7 bases lay between the germline ends. CDR3 length: 16 amino acids. Germline lookup yields CDR1 SGHRS and CDR2 YFSETQ. The CDR3 sequence: CASSLDSDSYNSPLHF. Written as DNA, the CDR3 is TGCGCCAGCAGCTTGGACAGCGACTCCTATAATTCACCCCTCCACTTT.

The CDR3, as DNA: TGTGCCAGCAGTTTAACGCAGTTGGGCCACGAGCAGTACTTC. Amino acids: CASSLTQLGHEQYF. J is TRBJ2-7 and V is TRBV27; D is ambiguous. Trimming shortened V by 2 bases and J by 5 bases, and 13 bases separated the two germline ends. Germline CDR1 reads MNHEY; CDR2 reads SMNVEV (reference sequence). The CDR3 extends over 14 amino acids.

The chain combines TRBV27 with TRBJ2-7, with TRBD2 matching over 13 bases. J gave up 2 bases and V 9 bases, and 4 bases lay outside the gene matches. Germline CDR1 reads MNHEY; CDR2 reads SMNVEV (reference sequence). This CDR3 is 14 amino acids long. CDR3 loop: CARATSGRAYEQYF. In nucleotides, the CDR3 is TGTGCCAGGGCAACTAGCGGGAGGGCCTACGAGCAGTACTTC.

The V and J genes are TRBV27 and TRBJ2-1; TRBD2 matches 9 bases. The CDR3 is 15 residues long. Unmatched junction bases numbered 5, after V lost 2 bases and J lost 6 bases. Germline V lookup: CDR1 MNHEY, CDR2 SMNVEV (reference sequence). The CDR3 region is CASSLQRGAGNEQFF. The CDR3 region has the DNA TGTGCCAGCAGTTTACAGCGGGGGGCGGGCAATGAGCAGTTCTTC.

The genes are TRBV29-1 and TRBJ2-3, with D possibly TRBD2 on 5 matching bases. Germline CDR1 and CDR2: SQVTM and ANQGSEA. This CDR3 spans 14 amino acids. V was trimmed by 5 bases and J by 0 bases, leaving 12 bases between them. The CDR3 DNA reads TGCAGCGTTCCCCAGCGGTTCAGCACAGATACGCAGTATTTT. Translated, it gives CSVPQRFSTDTQYF.

About this clone: The junction shows a germline mismatch at one end, possibly a read error. V and J are TRBV28 and TRBJ1-2; TRBD1 matches at 7 bases. Germline V gives CDR1 MDHEN, CDR2 SYDVKM. The CDR3 is 13 amino acids. The CDR3 reads CASKRAGTEVLSF. CDR3 coding DNA: TGTGCCAGCAAACGTGCCGGGACAGAAGTTTTATCCTTC.

The chain employs TRBV9 and TRBJ2-1; D is unclear. From germline, CDR1 is SGDLS and CDR2 YYNGEE. This CDR3 is 14 amino acids long. The V end was cut by 2 bases, the J end by 12 bases, with 18 bases between. The CDR3 spells CASSVTYGSVGQFF. The CDR3 DNA reads as TGTGCCAGCAGCGTCACCTATGGGTCGGTAGGGCAGTTCTTC.

This rearrangement joins TRBV28 to TRBJ1-2, with D uncertain. Between the trimmed V and J ends, which lost 3 bases and 4 bases, there was a span of 12 bases. This CDR3 region has 14 residues. Germline V gene data show CDR1 as MDHEN and CDR2 as SYDVKM. CDR3 nucleotides: TGTGCCAGCAGTTTCCTGCCGGGGTCCTATGGCTACACCTTC. The encoded protein is CASSFLPGSYGYTF.

This clone was seen just once. The J gene is TRBJ2-1, the V gene TRBV5-1; TRBD1 aligns across 7 bases. The CDR3 is 15 amino acids. Germline V gene sequence: CDR1 SGHRS, CDR2 YFSETQ. V was pared by 2 bases and J by 3 bases, with 5 bases of the junction left unmatched. This chain's CDR3 is CASSLPGTVYNEQFF. In nucleotides, the CDR3 is TGCGCCAGCAGCTTACCCGGGACAGTCTACAATGAGCAGTTCTTC.

As concerns this clone: At the DNA level, this CDR3 is encoded by other sequences in the same sample as well. The rearrangement links TRBV7-9 to TRBJ1-2; 9 nucleotides agree with TRBD1. Germline CDR1 and CDR2: SEHNR and FQNEAQ (reference sequence). Germline trimming cut 4 bases from V and 2 bases from J; bases unmatched to any gene: 2. This CDR3 is 14 amino acids long. CDR3 DNA: TGTGCCAGCAGCTCGGGACAGGGAAACTATGGCTACACCTTC. This codes for CASSSGQGNYGYTF.

This clone was detected only once. The V and J genes are TRBV6-5 and TRBJ2-2; D call uncertain. Trimming shortened V by 2 bases and J by 2 bases, and 9 bases separated the two germline ends. The CDR3 consists of 15 residues. Germline V CDR1 and CDR2: MNHEY, SVGAGI. The CDR3 region is CASSYATLNTGELFF. The CDR3 region has the DNA TGTGCCAGCAGTTACGCAACCCTAAACACCGGGGAGCTGTTTTTT.

V gene TRBV6-1 combines with J gene TRBJ2-1, with D perhaps TRBD2 (6 bases). Per the germline V gene, CDR1 is MNHNS and CDR2 is SASEGT. V lost 11 bases and J 6 bases, leaving 14 bases between the germline ends. The length of the CDR3 is 12 residues. DNA of the CDR3: TGTGCCTTGACTAGTTTCCGCAATGAGCAGTTCTTC. Translating it yields CALTSFRNEQFF.